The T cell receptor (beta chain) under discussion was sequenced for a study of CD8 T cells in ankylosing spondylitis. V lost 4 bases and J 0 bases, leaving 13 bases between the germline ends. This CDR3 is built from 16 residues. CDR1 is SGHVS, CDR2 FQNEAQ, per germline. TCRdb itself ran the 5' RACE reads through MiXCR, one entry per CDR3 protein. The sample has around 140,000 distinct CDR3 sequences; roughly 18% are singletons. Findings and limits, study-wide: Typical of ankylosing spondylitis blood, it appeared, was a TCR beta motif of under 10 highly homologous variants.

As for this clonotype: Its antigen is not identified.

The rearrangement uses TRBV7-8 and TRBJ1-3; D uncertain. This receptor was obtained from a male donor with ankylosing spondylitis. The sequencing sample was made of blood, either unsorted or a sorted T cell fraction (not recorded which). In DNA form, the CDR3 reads TGTGCCAGCAGCTCACACTCAGGTTTCTCTGGAAACACCATATATTTT. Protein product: CASSSHSGFSGNTIYF.